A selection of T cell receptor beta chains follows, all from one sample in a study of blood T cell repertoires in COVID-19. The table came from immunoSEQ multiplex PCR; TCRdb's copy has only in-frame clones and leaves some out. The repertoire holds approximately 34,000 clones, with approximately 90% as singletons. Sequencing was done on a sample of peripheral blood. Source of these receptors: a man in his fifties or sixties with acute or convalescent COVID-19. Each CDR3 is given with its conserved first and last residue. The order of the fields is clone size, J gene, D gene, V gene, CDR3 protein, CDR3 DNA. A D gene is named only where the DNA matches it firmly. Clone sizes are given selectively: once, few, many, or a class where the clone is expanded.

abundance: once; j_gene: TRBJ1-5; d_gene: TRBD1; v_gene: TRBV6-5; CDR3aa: CASSPSDRGDQPQHF; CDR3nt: TGTGCCAGCAGTCCATCCGACAGGGGGGATCAGCCCCAGCATTTT
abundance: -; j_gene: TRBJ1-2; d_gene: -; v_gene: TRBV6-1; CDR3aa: CASSDREGYGYTF; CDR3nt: TGTGCCAGCAGTGACAGGGAAGGCTATGGCTACACCTTC
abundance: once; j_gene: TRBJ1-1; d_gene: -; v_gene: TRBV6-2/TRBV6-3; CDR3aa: CASSFNGVNTEAFF; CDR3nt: TGTGCCAGCAGCTTTAACGGGGTGAACACTGAAGCTTTCTTT
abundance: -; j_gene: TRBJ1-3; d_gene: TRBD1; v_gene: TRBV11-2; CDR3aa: CASSLTFDRVNTIYF; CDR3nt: TGTGCCAGCAGCTTAACGTTCGACAGGGTAAACACCATATATTTT
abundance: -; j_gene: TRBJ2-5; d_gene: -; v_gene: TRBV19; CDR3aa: CASSIRVRETQYF; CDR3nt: TGTGCCAGTAGTATACGGGTTCGAGAGACCCAGTACTTC
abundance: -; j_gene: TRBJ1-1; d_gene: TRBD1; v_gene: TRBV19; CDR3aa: CASIGGQGDTEAFF; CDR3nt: TGTGCCAGCATTGGGGGACAGGGAGACACTGAAGCTTTCTTT
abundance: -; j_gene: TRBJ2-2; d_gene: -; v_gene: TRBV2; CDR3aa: CASMYGTPINTGELFF; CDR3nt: TGTGCCAGCATGTACGGGACACCGATTAACACCGGGGAGCTGTTTTTT
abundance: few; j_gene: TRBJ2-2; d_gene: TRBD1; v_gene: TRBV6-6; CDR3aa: CACSQGAGELFF; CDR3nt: TGTGCCTGCTCTCAGGGGGCCGGGGAGCTGTTTTTT
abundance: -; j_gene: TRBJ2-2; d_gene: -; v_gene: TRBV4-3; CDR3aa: CASSPGGTGELFF; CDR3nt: TGCGCCAGCAGCCCCGGAGGCACCGGGGAGCTGTTTTTT
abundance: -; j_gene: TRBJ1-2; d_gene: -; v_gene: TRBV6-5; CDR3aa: CASSLGVRYYGYTF; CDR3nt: TGTGCCAGCAGTTTAGGTGTGCGGTACTATGGCTACACCTTC
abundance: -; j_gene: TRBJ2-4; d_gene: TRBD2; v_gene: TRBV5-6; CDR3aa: CASSLATSGNIQYF; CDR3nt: TGTGCCAGCAGCTTGGCCACTAGCGGAAACATTCAGTACTTC